This TCR beta chain appears in the sequencing data of a study of identical twins (dated by TCRdb to the mid-2010s). General notes on the study: The study deep-sequenced TCR alpha and beta repertoires from monozygotic twins, unrelated adults of various ages and cord blood to test whether fetal clonotypes persist. Replicate twin experiments were performed at different times using different library preparation protocols to rule out contamination. The research as a whole found: Out-of-frame TCR alpha sharing in monozygotic twins was systematically underestimated by recombination models, whereas sharing between unrelated individuals was in agreement with the recombination models. Out-of-frame TCR alpha sequences shared between twins showed an excess of low generation-probability sequences compared with coincidental sharing between unrelated individuals. Conclusions relied on cross-sectional statistical analysis, since the same donors could not be followed over many years. Fewer insertions were carried by abundant cord blood beta clonotypes, a similar but weaker trend appeared in young adult naive repertoires, and no such trend appeared in memory repertoires. Invariant T cells such as MAIT and iNKT could partly confound zero-insertion analyses, though diverse VJ usage argued against this for most clonotypes. A weaker excess of twin sharing was found in beta out-of-frame sequences because the signal-to-noise ratio was lowered by fewer shared sequences.

On this clonotype itself: The antigen it binds to is not known. Within one base of it there is no much larger clone, and no base qualities were kept.

The germline V gene (reference sequence) specifies LNHNV as CDR1 and YYDKDF as CDR2. The CDR3 spans 14 residues, from the cysteine through the phenylalanine. The entry retains the CDR3 DNA only, 42 bases that are in frame from base 1. Trimming costs V 0 bases and J 2 bases, and their ends lie 7 bases apart. Every donor in the study was a healthy Caucasian. Miltenyi CD45RO+ enrichment and human naive T-cell isolation kits were used to isolate memory (CD45RO+) and naive T cells from PBMC. The method behind the library was 5' RACE. Sequencing used an Illumina HiSeq 2000. Template switching introduced a universal primer binding site; the final cDNA contained a unique molecular identifier, enabling accurate counting of TCR cDNA molecules. Specific primers in the conserved constant-segment region were used to synthesize first-strand cDNA for TCR alpha and beta chains. To control for contamination, every cDNA library was double barcoded, receiving both a SMART-Mk sample barcode and Illumina barcodes. TruSeq adapter sequences, together with Illumina sample barcodes, were added in two successive PCR steps. TCR alpha and beta cDNA libraries were sequenced on the Illumina HiSeq platform with custom primers. Regarding the original processing steps: Raw reads were processed with MiGEC to extract unique molecular identifiers, and MiXCR was used to determine CDR3 positions. Recombination models were inferred per individual with the repgenHMM and IGoR tools using an EM algorithm. Shared clonotype analysis was performed with the tcR package in R, normalizing sharing by the product of cloneset sizes. To study raw recombination without the effects of thymic and clonal selection, out-of-frame nonproductive sequences were analyzed. TCRdb reanalyzed the raw reads on its own, using fastp at Q25 for trimming and MiXCR for clone calling, and kept in-frame beta chains. Each entry merges the rows of one CDR3 protein and shows their most common DNA and genes. For this entry, the V and J calls and clone size follow TCRdb and not the study's own pipeline. For this sample the table gives around 240,000 distinct CDR3 sequences, of which over 9.5% were detected only once. About a tenth of the sample lies in the top ten.

Sequencing was done on a sample of memory T cells sorted from blood. The intended sense of this specimen's cell subset or site label: CD45RO+ enriched T cells. This sequence uses TRBV15 and TRBJ2-5; the D gene remains uncertain. The TCR sequence derives from a man aged 45-65 years in good health. The CDR3: CATSREQRQETQYF. DNA sequence: TGTGCCACCAGCAGAGAACAGAGACAAGAGACCCAGTACTTC. This CDR3, with the reference TRBV15 and TRBJ2-5 proteins standing in past its ends, gives the full variable domain DAMVIQNPRYQVTQFGKPVTLSCSQTLNHNVMYWYQQKSSQAPKLLFHYYDKDFNNEADTPDNFQSRRPNTSFCFLDIRSPGLGDTAMYLCATSREQRQETQYFGPGTRLLVL.